This T cell receptor (beta chain) came from a study of identical twins. From germline, CDR1 is SNHLY and CDR2 FYNNEI. This CDR3 spans 13 amino acids. The ends lost 6 bases at V and 7 bases at J; junction bases unmatched: 5. MiXCR was run by TCRdb on the 5' RACE reads, yielding one entry per CDR3 protein. The profile shows about 700,000 distinct CDR3 sequences, around 6% of them singletons. Material for sequencing was naive T cells sorted from blood. This TCR came from a man younger than 35 in good health. The V call is TRBV2, the J call TRBJ1-4; 7 nucleotides align to TRBD1. The CDR3 spells CASSQGVFEKLFF. The DNA for the CDR3 is TGTGCCAGCAGCCAGGGGGTATTTGAAAAACTGTTTTTT.